This T cell receptor beta chain was documented in a study of blood T cell repertoires in COVID-19. The V end lost 4 bases, the J end lost 7 bases, and 12 bases lay between the germline ends. The CDR3 length is 13 residues. The V gene's germline CDR1 is SGHRS and CDR2 YFSETQ. Produced via immunoSEQ multiplex PCR; TCRdb's table is partial and in-frame only. This table holds tens of thousands of clones, around nine tenths found once. This sequence joins TRBV5-1 and TRBJ1-5; the D gene is possibly TRBD1 (5 bases). This sequence originates from a man between 70 and 80 years old with active or convalescent COVID-19. Sequenced: peripheral blood. This CDR3 is CASSPSGDQPQHF. In nucleotides, the CDR3 is TGCGCCAGCAGCCCCTCGGGGGACCAGCCCCAGCATTTT.